This entry features one TCR beta chain sequence. Its antigen is not known. Using immunoSEQ multiplex PCR, the repertoire was profiled, and TCRdb retains in-frame clones only, with some absent. Of 70,000 or so clones listed, around four fifths are singletons. The data were obtained in a study of T cell responses to AZD1222 COVID-19 vaccine. Whole-study results and caveats: Researchers report vaccine-associated CD4 TCRs spanning spike, with dominance at 160-218 and 743-854.

Germline CDR1 is LGHNT and CDR2 is FRNRAP. V lost 1 base and J lost 3, with 9 bases in between. The CDR3 runs to 14 residues. This specimen consisted of peripheral blood, obtained 28 days after the second AZD1222 dose. The V and J genes are TRBV12-5 and TRBJ2-5; perhaps TRBD1 as D (6 bases). The sequence was obtained from an adult who received the AZD1222 COVID-19 vaccine. The CDR3, as DNA: TGTGCTAGTGGTTTGGGTCACAGGGAAGAGACCCAGTACTTC. Its protein is CASGLGHREETQYF.